This record covers a single T cell receptor beta chain. The antigen it recognizes is unknown. Base quality data are lacking; no much larger clone is found one base away. These data originate in a study of Ad26.COV2.S vaccination and SARS-CoV-2 variants (dated by TCRdb to 2020 to 2022). Notes on the research overall: Donors in the vaccine arm were drawn from COV1001, a phase I-IIa trial of Ad26.COV2.S in healthy adults that was multicentre, randomized, double-blind and placebo-controlled. Blinding of investigators to trial group allocation was maintained during experiments and outcome assessment. TCRbeta repertoire sequencing served as the tool for gauging how specific and how broad the SARS-CoV-2-reactive T cell receptors were following Ad26.COV2.S vaccination. A total of about 30 samples were included in the TCR-sequenced set, comprising around 19 Ad26.COV2.S vaccine recipients, 5 placebo recipients and 8 SARS-CoV-2 convalescent individuals. Participants in the trial were split at random into five groups of five each, receiving low-dose or high-dose Ad26.COV2.S once or twice, or else placebo on both occasions. Ad26.COV2.S was given intramuscularly at 5x10^10 or 1x10^11 viral particles, as a single shot or as two shots 56 days apart. The study at large found these results: It was noted by the authors that total T cell responses may have been underestimated by the TCR breadth and depth analyses. After vaccination, spike-specific CD8+ and CD4+ T cell responses were reported to show substantial breadth. Higher spike-specific TCR breadth was observed in Ad26.COV2.S recipients than in placebo recipients (P = 0.0014). Vaccine and placebo recipients had similar non-spike TCR breadth, a finding consistent with the vaccine containing only spike. The study was not powered to compare responses between vaccine doses or regimens.

Sequences SGHTS (CDR1) and YDEGEE (CDR2) are obtained from the germline V gene. The CDR3, from cysteine to phenylalanine, totals 13 residues. The kept DNA is CDR3 alone, 39 bases in frame from the first base. V is reduced by 2 bases and J by 5 bases, leaving a spacing of 8 bases between them. The immunoSEQ Assay was the method used to sequence TCRbeta CDR3 regions. After extraction, genomic DNA underwent amplification by bias-controlled multiplex PCR, followed by high-throughput sequencing. In the paper's pipeline: To quantify the absolute abundance of every unique TCRbeta CDR3 region, sequences were collapsed and filtered. T cell fraction was estimated by normalization of TCRbeta template counts to usable DNA, with usable DNA being measured through amplification of reference genes present in all nucleated cells. Repertoire TCRs were annotated as SARS-CoV-2-specific when V gene, CDR3 amino acid sequence and J gene were exactly matched to a known reactive TCR set. MIRA supplied the reference SARS-CoV-2 TCR set, which was filtered for enrichment in COVID-19-positive ImmuneCODE repertoires so that public or cross-reactive TCRs were removed. Using the MIRA antigens, annotated TCRs were further analysed by specific ORF or by position within an ORF. Breadth was defined as the number of annotated unique rearrangements divided by the total number of unique productive rearrangements, and depth was defined as the summed frequency of the annotated unique rearrangements. TCR breadth was compared between groups using two-sided Wilcoxon rank-sum tests. This is the immuneACCESS table as TCRdb keeps it, with only in-frame sequences that have V and J called. A part of the clones is gone; compared with another copy, unresolved V genes explain less than half, and the rest is unexplained. The V and J calls and the clone size are those of that table, but D and trimming were determined from the DNA. In all, the sample holds about 250,000 clones, and around 90% of those were seen once. The ten largest account for 2.9% of the sample.

Reading the label with the study, this specimen's treatment or condition is: approximately 18 received Ad26.COV2.S at low or high dose, single or two shots; 5 received placebo; per-sample allocation not given. For vaccine and placebo recipients, repertoires were sequenced using samples collected on day 63 after the first injection. Between 29 July and 7 August 2020, Cohort 1b enrolled about 27 adults aged 18-55 years at one site in Boston, USA. As a vaccine, Ad26.COV2.S was a replication-incompetent adenovirus type 26 vector that expressed a prefusion-stabilized SARS-CoV-2 spike protein derived from the original Wuhan strain.

The sequenced sample was peripheral blood, obtained in a trial of Ad26.COV2.S vaccine versus placebo. The source of this sequence is a person between 18 and 59 years old who received the Ad26.COV2.S COVID-19 vaccine or a placebo. The V and J segments used are TRBV5-8 and TRBJ1-5; the D gene identity is not certain. The nucleotide sequence reads TGTGCCAGCAGCTTTTCTAGGGATCAGCCCCAGCATTTT. Translated, it gives CASSFSRDQPQHF.